This T cell receptor (beta chain) was documented in a study of chemoradiotherapy in HPV16-positive cancers. The overall study: Candidate HPV-specific clones and shared TCR motifs came from a couple of HPV16-positive patients.

The protocol was immunoSEQ multiplex PCR, while the TCRdb copy is restricted to in-frame clones and leaves out a portion. This table has some 11,000 clones, 72% appearing once. Broader study findings: In HPV16-positive patients, HPV-responsive T-cell expansion tracked better recurrence-free survival. Non-HPV-specific T cells did not expand in tumors during treatment, whereas candidate HPV-specific clones and E7-related motifs did.

Samples were taken several times over chemoradiotherapy. As concerns this clone: Its antigen is still unknown.

This sample was gathered from a patient who underwent chemoradiotherapy. This TCR came from a human donor with HPV-associated anogenital cancer.

Here the CDR3 reads CASSLTGGSETQYF. As DNA, the CDR3 is TGCGCCAGCAGCTTGACTGGGGGATCAGAGACCCAGTACTTC. V usage is TRBV5-1 and J usage is TRBJ2-5, with D tentatively TRBD1 or TRBD2 (5 bases each). CDR1 and CDR2 (germline): SGHRS, YFSETQ. V dropped 1 base and J dropped 4 bases, with 11 bases sitting between them. This CDR3 is built from 14 residues.